This entry features one T cell receptor (beta chain) sequence. What antigen it recognizes has not been identified. Per-base quality was not reported, and no clone a single base away is much larger than it. To demonstrate the VDJtools post-analysis software, the study profiled TCR beta repertoires from the peripheral blood of about 13 young patients with multiple sclerosis. Multiple sclerosis patients were children and adolescents aged roughly 6 to 17 years. The data stem from a study of post-analysis software for immune sequencing data (dated by TCRdb to 2015 to 2017). Some background on the complete study: Relapsing-remitting, secondary progressive and progressive-relapsing multiple sclerosis were recorded as disease courses, and subtype annotation was lacking for some patients. A subset of samples was prepared in parallel using single-end sample barcoding, then pooled and co-amplified after Illumina adapter ligation. Patient repertoires were compared against roughly 11 previously published healthy control repertoires from donors aged roughly 6 to 28 years. The study at large found these results: Direct clustering with F measure showed strong co-clustering of samples prepared in the same batch, prompting a batch-effect correction. The multiple sclerosis patient group was slightly younger than the control group. Multiple sclerosis patients had significantly lower normalized Chao1 diversity than controls, a result that suggests substantial peripheral T-cell clonal expansion. Four to six TRBV segments, including TRBV5-6, TRBV5-1 and TRBV20-1, were significantly more frequent in patients than controls.

From its cysteine to its phenylalanine, the CDR3 spans 16 amino acids. This entry keeps only the CDR3 DNA: 48 bases, framed from base 1. A distance of 16 bases separates the germline ends of V and J, which lose 1 base and 7 bases respectively. The germline V gene yields LGHNA for CDR1 and YNFKEQ for CDR2. The library was made by PCR. The run used an Illumina HiSeq 2500. To reduce PCR and sequencing biases, unique molecular identifiers were incorporated into the TCR beta cDNA libraries. Some 500,000 cDNA molecules were obtained for every 1 to 10 million input T cells, so each molecule roughly corresponded to one T cell. The patient libraries were prepared and sequenced with the same protocol used for the earlier healthy control dataset. Samples belonging to the same batch were prepared together, multiplexed and sequenced on a shared HiSeq lane. As for the authors' bioinformatics: Raw barcoded reads were processed with MIGEC, discarding single-read molecular identifier groups before consensus assembly and CDR3 extraction. VDJtools was used for post-analysis of the clonotype tables, with diversity normalized by down-sampling every dataset to the smallest sample size. In repertoire overlap clustering, CDR3 amino acid sequences, but not nucleotide sequences, were matched to correct batch-related cross-sample contamination. TCRdb trimmed public reads at Q25 via fastp, called clones via MiXCR and kept in-frame beta chains. Entries are consolidated by CDR3 protein sequence, retaining the most common genes and DNA. TCRdb's processing, not the authors' own work, is the source of the V and J calls. The sample table lists hundreds of thousands of distinct CDR3 sequences, roughly half of them with a count of one. Of the sample, roughly 4.4% is held by the ten largest clones.

This TCR was recovered from a girl between 5 and 17 years old with multiple sclerosis. Sequenced sample: blood. The V and J genes are TRBV4-2 and TRBJ2-2; the D call is possibly TRBD1 or TRBD2, each sharing 5 bases. The sequenced DNA is TGTGCCAGCAGCCAAGCCCCTGGCAGGGACCACGGGGAGCTGTTTTTT. This codes for CASSQAPGRDHGELFF.